Listed below are T cell receptor beta chains from one sample, sequenced in a study of blood T cell repertoires in COVID-19. Assay: immunoSEQ multiplex PCR; the TCRdb copy retains only in-frame clones and omits some. The sample records fewer than 200,000 clones, under 85% being singletons. The sequencing sample was made of peripheral blood. All receptors derive from a woman in her 70s with COVID-19, enrolled during active disease. CDR3s include the opening cysteine and the closing phenylalanine or tryptophan. A D gene is named only where the DNA matches it firmly. The size of a clone is reported for some rows only, either as once, few or many, or as a class for expanded clones.

cdr3_nt: TGTGCCAGCGCCTCGGTGGGGAGATCACCCCTCCACTTT; cdr3_aa: CASASVGRSPLHF; clone_size: NA; v_call: TRBV12-3/TRBV12-4; d_call: NA; j_call: TRBJ1-6
cdr3_nt: TGTGCCAGCAGCCCCCGCCCCCTGGAGCAAGAGACCCAGTACTTC; cdr3_aa: CASSPRPLEQETQYF; clone_size: NA; v_call: TRBV11-2; d_call: NA; j_call: TRBJ2-5
cdr3_nt: TGTGCCAGCTCACCGACGAGGGGACAGGGGGCAGACACCATATATTTT; cdr3_aa: CASSPTRGQGADTIYF; clone_size: NA; v_call: TRBV18; d_call: TRBD1; j_call: TRBJ1-3
cdr3_nt: TGCGCCAGCAGCTTGGATCCGGGACTAGCGGGGCGCGAGCAGTACTTC; cdr3_aa: CASSLDPGLAGREQYF; clone_size: few; v_call: TRBV5-1; d_call: TRBD2; j_call: TRBJ2-7
cdr3_nt: TGTGCCTGGAGTGTACTCAATGAGAATCAGCCCCAGCATTTT; cdr3_aa: CAWSVLNENQPQHF; clone_size: few; v_call: TRBV30; d_call: NA; j_call: TRBJ1-5
cdr3_nt: TGTGCCAGCAGCTCAGCCTACGAGCAGTACTTC; cdr3_aa: CASSSAYEQYF; clone_size: once; v_call: TRBV7-9; d_call: NA; j_call: TRBJ2-7
cdr3_nt: TGTGCCACCAGTGCGGCTAGCGGGAGGAGCGAGCAGTACTTC; cdr3_aa: CATSAASGRSEQYF; clone_size: NA; v_call: TRBV24-1; d_call: TRBD2; j_call: TRBJ2-7
cdr3_nt: TGTGCCACCAGCAAGTTTAGCGGGGCGAACACCGGGGAGCTGTTTTTT; cdr3_aa: CATSKFSGANTGELFF; clone_size: NA; v_call: TRBV15; d_call: TRBD2; j_call: TRBJ2-2
cdr3_nt: TGTGCCAGCAGTTACGCTTCAGGGGCCTATGGCTACACCTTC; cdr3_aa: CASSYASGAYGYTF; clone_size: NA; v_call: TRBV6-5; d_call: NA; j_call: TRBJ1-2
cdr3_nt: TGTGCCTCCCGTAGGCTAGCGGGTCTCCGGGAGCAGTACTTC; cdr3_aa: CASRRLAGLREQYF; clone_size: few; v_call: TRBV30; d_call: TRBD2; j_call: TRBJ2-7
cdr3_nt: TGTGCCAGCAGCTTTGGGTTCGGAGGGAGCTCCTACGAGCAGTACTTC; cdr3_aa: CASSFGFGGSSYEQYF; clone_size: NA; v_call: TRBV5-4; d_call: NA; j_call: TRBJ2-7
cdr3_nt: TGTGCCAGCACCATATCTGGACCCATCAGGGTCGCCGGGGAGCTGTTTTTT; cdr3_aa: CASTISGPIRVAGELFF; clone_size: once; v_call: TRBV27; d_call: NA; j_call: TRBJ2-2
cdr3_nt: TGTGCCAGCTCACCGCAGCGAGCGGGGTACAATGAGCAGTTCTTC; cdr3_aa: CASSPQRAGYNEQFF; clone_size: NA; v_call: TRBV18; d_call: TRBD2; j_call: TRBJ2-1
cdr3_nt: TGTGCCAGCAGCTTGCCGCGCGGGGCGGCCCAAGAGACCCAGTACTTC; cdr3_aa: CASSLPRGAAQETQYF; clone_size: once; v_call: TRBV7-9; d_call: NA; j_call: TRBJ2-5
cdr3_nt: TGTGCCAGCAGCCAAGCATGGACTAGCGGGGCTGGGCCGCAAGAGACCCAGTACTTC; cdr3_aa: CASSQAWTSGAGPQETQYF; clone_size: NA; v_call: TRBV3-1/TRBV3-2; d_call: TRBD2; j_call: TRBJ2-5
cdr3_nt: TGTGCCAGCAGTGAGGAACAGGGGGGCACCGGGGAGCTGTTTTTT; cdr3_aa: CASSEEQGGTGELFF; clone_size: NA; v_call: TRBV2; d_call: TRBD1; j_call: TRBJ2-2
cdr3_nt: TGTGCCAGCAGCCCGGGTGGGACAGGTTCCCGAGGAGAGACCCAGTACTTC; cdr3_aa: CASSPGGTGSRGETQYF; clone_size: NA; v_call: TRBV5-4; d_call: TRBD1; j_call: TRBJ2-5
cdr3_nt: TGTGCCAGCTCACCCCTTTCCGACAGTATGAACACTGAAGCTTTCTTT; cdr3_aa: CASSPLSDSMNTEAFF; clone_size: NA; v_call: TRBV18; d_call: NA; j_call: TRBJ1-1
cdr3_nt: TGTGCCAGCAGTTTACGGGGAGAGACCCAGTACTTC; cdr3_aa: CASSLRGETQYF; clone_size: NA; v_call: TRBV12-3/TRBV12-4; d_call: NA; j_call: TRBJ2-5
cdr3_nt: TGTGCCAGCAGCATGGGACAGGAACTGTTTTTT; cdr3_aa: CASSMGQELFF; clone_size: NA; v_call: TRBV7-2; d_call: TRBD1; j_call: TRBJ1-4
cdr3_nt: TGTGCCAGCAGCCGGCATGAGGACGAGCAGTACTTC; cdr3_aa: CASSRHEDEQYF; clone_size: NA; v_call: TRBV7-8; d_call: NA; j_call: TRBJ2-7
cdr3_nt: TGTGCCAGCAGCCCAGACCAGACAGGGAGTTACAACTTC; cdr3_aa: CASSPDQTGSYNF; clone_size: few; v_call: TRBV7-2; d_call: TRBD1; j_call: TRBJ2-7
cdr3_nt: TGCAGCGTTCGTCGTGGACTTACCTACGAGCAGTACTTC; cdr3_aa: CSVRRGLTYEQYF; clone_size: NA; v_call: TRBV29-1; d_call: NA; j_call: TRBJ2-7
cdr3_nt: TGCGCCAGCAGTGAGGACAGGGTAAACATTCAGTACTTC; cdr3_aa: CASSEDRVNIQYF; clone_size: NA; v_call: TRBV10-2; d_call: TRBD1; j_call: TRBJ2-4
cdr3_nt: TGTGCCAGCTTAGATGGGACTGGTCCTCAGCCCCAGCATTTT; cdr3_aa: CASLDGTGPQPQHF; clone_size: NA; v_call: TRBV18; d_call: NA; j_call: TRBJ1-5
cdr3_nt: TGTGCCAGCAGTGACAGGGCCACTGAAGCTTTCTTT; cdr3_aa: CASSDRATEAFF; clone_size: NA; v_call: TRBV25-1; d_call: NA; j_call: TRBJ1-1
cdr3_nt: TGTGCCAGCAGTTTAGTGGGAGTGCAAAACATTCAGTACTTC; cdr3_aa: CASSLVGVQNIQYF; clone_size: NA; v_call: TRBV27; d_call: NA; j_call: TRBJ2-4
cdr3_nt: TGCAGCGTTGACAGGACTAGCGGGAGATACAATGAGCAGTTCTTC; cdr3_aa: CSVDRTSGRYNEQFF; clone_size: NA; v_call: TRBV29-1; d_call: TRBD2; j_call: TRBJ2-1
cdr3_nt: TGTGCCAGCAGTTTATCGGAGGCGGGGACTGAAGCTTTCTTT; cdr3_aa: CASSLSEAGTEAFF; clone_size: NA; v_call: TRBV27; d_call: NA; j_call: TRBJ1-1
cdr3_nt: TGTGCCAGCAGCTCGAGGGTAGCGGGAGGGTTGTACGAGCAGTACTTC; cdr3_aa: CASSSRVAGGLYEQYF; clone_size: NA; v_call: TRBV7-2; d_call: TRBD2; j_call: TRBJ2-7
cdr3_nt: TGCGCCAGCAGCCAAGAGGTTTCTACTAACTATGGCTACACCTTC; cdr3_aa: CASSQEVSTNYGYTF; clone_size: NA; v_call: TRBV4-1; d_call: NA; j_call: TRBJ1-2
cdr3_nt: TGTGCCAGCACTTCGCTACCGGGACAGGGAAATTCACCCCTCCACTTT; cdr3_aa: CASTSLPGQGNSPLHF; clone_size: once; v_call: TRBV2; d_call: TRBD1; j_call: TRBJ1-6
cdr3_nt: TGCGCCAGCAGCTTTCTAGCGGGAGCGGGCAATGAGCAGTTCTTC; cdr3_aa: CASSFLAGAGNEQFF; clone_size: NA; v_call: TRBV5-1; d_call: TRBD2; j_call: TRBJ2-1
cdr3_nt: TGTGCCAGCAGACCCCCAGCTCAGGTATTATACGAGCAGTACTTC; cdr3_aa: CASRPPAQVLYEQYF; clone_size: NA; v_call: TRBV6-5; d_call: NA; j_call: TRBJ2-7
cdr3_nt: TGTGCCAGCACCTCCGGAGCGGGAGGAAAGCAGTTCTTC; cdr3_aa: CASTSGAGGKQFF; clone_size: NA; v_call: TRBV7-2; d_call: TRBD2; j_call: TRBJ2-1
cdr3_nt: TGTGCCAGCAGTTTAGTAGCAGCGGATGAGCAGTTCTTC; cdr3_aa: CASSLVAADEQFF; clone_size: NA; v_call: TRBV27; d_call: NA; j_call: TRBJ2-1
cdr3_nt: TGCAGCGTTGGCGCAAGGGCGGGAGGGCCGACAGATACGCAGTATTTT; cdr3_aa: CSVGARAGGPTDTQYF; clone_size: NA; v_call: TRBV29-1; d_call: TRBD2; j_call: TRBJ2-3
cdr3_nt: TGTGCCAGCACCGGACAGACTAACTATGGCTACACCTTC; cdr3_aa: CASTGQTNYGYTF; clone_size: NA; v_call: TRBV6-5; d_call: NA; j_call: TRBJ1-2
cdr3_nt: TGTGCCAGCAGCTTAGAGCGGGGCTCTGCTGAAGCTTTCTTT; cdr3_aa: CASSLERGSAEAFF; clone_size: NA; v_call: TRBV7-2; d_call: NA; j_call: TRBJ1-1
cdr3_nt: TGTGCCAGCAGCGTAGGGCCGGGGAACACTGAAGCTTTCTTT; cdr3_aa: CASSVGPGNTEAFF; clone_size: NA; v_call: TRBV9; d_call: NA; j_call: TRBJ1-1
cdr3_nt: TGTGCCAGCAGCTTAGCCTCGAGCACTGAAGCTTTCTTT; cdr3_aa: CASSLASSTEAFF; clone_size: NA; v_call: TRBV7-3; d_call: NA; j_call: TRBJ1-1
cdr3_nt: TGTGCCAGCTCTTTCAGGGGGGCAGTGAGCTCCTACAATGAGCAGTTCTTC; cdr3_aa: CASSFRGAVSSYNEQFF; clone_size: NA; v_call: TRBV18; d_call: NA; j_call: TRBJ2-1
cdr3_nt: TGTGCCAGCAGTCGAGACATTTGCTATGGCTACACCTTC; cdr3_aa: CASSRDICYGYTF; clone_size: NA; v_call: TRBV7-7; d_call: NA; j_call: TRBJ1-2
cdr3_nt: TGTGCCAGTAGTCCGCGGGACAACTATGGCTACACCTTC; cdr3_aa: CASSPRDNYGYTF; clone_size: NA; v_call: TRBV19; d_call: NA; j_call: TRBJ1-2